The present TCR beta chain was sequenced within a study of T cells after yellow fever vaccination. The 5'RACE template-switching step produced TCR cDNA and added a universal primer site and UMIs. Via MiXCR, TCRdb re-called the 5' RACE reads, giving one row per CDR3 protein. The sample contains under 150,000 distinct CDR3 sequences, roughly 8% of which appear only once. The V and J ends lost 4 bases and 4 bases respectively, with 9 bases between them. The CDR3 is 13 amino acids. Findings of the study overall: Post-booster samples contained most primary-vaccination clones (nearly 98% CD4, about 85% CD8). Repertoires sorted by FACS could include abundant clonotypes that are contaminants from the bulk population.

This clonotype was seen many times. Its cognate antigen is unknown. The material sequenced was CD4+ T cells sorted from PBMCs, taken 5 days after the yellow fever booster vaccination. The chain joins TRBV5-3 to TRBJ2-1; D perhaps matches TRBD1 (6 bases). TRBV5-3 is flagged as an ORF with uncertain function. The clonotype comes from a young man who received the YFV17D yellow fever vaccine. The CDR3 DNA sequence: TGTGCCAGAAGCGGGGGCACTTACAATGAGCAGTTCTTC. It codes for CARSGGTYNEQFF.